Below, one TCR beta chain is given with its context. Its recognized antigen is unknown. No much larger clone exists at a distance of one base, and base qualities are not known. The sample is drawn from a study of blood T cells in healthy people across ages (dated by TCRdb to between 2014 and 2016). Some background on the complete study: Template switching captured roughly one uniquely barcoded TCR beta cDNA molecule per two T cells in model experiments. Age-related changes in TCR beta repertoire diversity were measured in the study by deep sequencing normalized with unique cDNA molecular identifiers. Four age groups were formed from the donors: young (average approximately 17 years), middle-aged (approximately 40), aged (about 68) and long-lived (around 82). To avoid experimental bias, donors of different ages were randomly spread across the sequencing lanes. Using the same blood draw, the study looked at two additional independent replicas of 1 million unique cDNA reads for two donors, one aged 18 to 30 and the other aged 80 or older.

The germline V and J ends show losses of 2 bases and 12 bases respectively, and no gene match explains 5 bases of the junction. The CDR3 spans 12 residues, from the cysteine through the phenylalanine. Of all the DNA, just the CDR3 is kept, 36 bases in frame from base 1. According to the germline V gene (reference sequence), CDR1 reads MNHEY and CDR2 reads SMNVEV. The donors were 40 or so Caucasian individuals from Russia, aged 6 to 90 years, who were systemically healthy. Ten milliliters of peripheral blood were collected from each donor into EDTA-treated Vacutainer tubes. Ficoll-Paque density-gradient centrifugation was used to isolate PBMCs, with at least 6.5 million per sample. Trizol reagent was used to extract total RNA from PBMCs, with at least 5 micrograms per sample. For every donor, flow cytometry on a PBMC aliquot measured the percentage of naive CD45RAhigh/CD27high T cells. The library was generated by 5' RACE. Instrument on record: Illumina HiSeq 2500. A second roughly 7 to 12 cycle PCR used a sample-barcoded 5' primer and a J-beta primer mix. A unique molecular identifier was introduced onto each TCR beta cDNA molecule by a template-switch 5' adaptor carrying 12 random nucleotides. At least 2.5 million CDR3-containing paired-end reads were obtained from each sample. First-strand cDNA was synthesized from all RNA with the Mint cDNA synthesis kit, primed by a TRBC-specific oligonucleotide. Following uracil-DNA glycosylase treatment, all cDNA underwent a first 18-cycle PCR with the universal primers M1SS and BC2_uni_R. The authors' pipeline ran thus. For normalization, 1 million high-quality reads were randomly selected from each sample, with every read carrying a distinct molecular identifier. Instead of being binned into consensus sequences, reads with shared molecular identifiers were discarded. MiTCR, run with a Q25 quality threshold and the strictest error-elimination algorithm, handled CDR3 identification, clonotype clustering and error correction. A nonparametric unseen species model using Euler transformation provided a lower-bound estimate of total TCR beta diversity. TCRdb applied fastp at Q25 and MiXCR to the public reads, then kept only in-frame beta chains. Entries that share a CDR3 protein sequence are merged under the most common genes and DNA. It is TCRdb's table, rather than the study itself, that gives the V and J calls and clone size. The sample yields 1.5 million to 2 million distinct CDR3 sequences; about 31% were counted once. The ten biggest clones cover around 11% of the sample.

The paper as a whole reports these results and caveats: The CMV infection status of donors was not known, potentially confounding age-related changes in expanded clonotypes. Observed TCR beta diversity per million T cells fell roughly linearly with age, and a significant reduction was already apparent by age about 38. Because profiling used bulk unsorted PBMCs, naive and antigen-experienced compartments could not be compared conclusively. Estimates of total diversity based on one million sequenced T cells were regarded as lower bounds and as underestimates. There was a strong correlation between observed TCR beta diversity and the percentage of naive T cells measured by flow cytometry. Compared with the aged group, more naive CD4+ T cells, fewer expanded clones and increased TCR diversity were shown by the long-lived group, suggesting age selection.

The chain is assembled from TRBV27 and TRBJ2-7; 9 of the junction bases match TRBD2. The clonotype comes from a woman aged 25 to 39 in good health. The sample comprised blood. The sequence in DNA is TGTGCCAGCAGTTTACTAGCGGGATCTCGGTACTTC. It is translated as CASSLLAGSRYF.